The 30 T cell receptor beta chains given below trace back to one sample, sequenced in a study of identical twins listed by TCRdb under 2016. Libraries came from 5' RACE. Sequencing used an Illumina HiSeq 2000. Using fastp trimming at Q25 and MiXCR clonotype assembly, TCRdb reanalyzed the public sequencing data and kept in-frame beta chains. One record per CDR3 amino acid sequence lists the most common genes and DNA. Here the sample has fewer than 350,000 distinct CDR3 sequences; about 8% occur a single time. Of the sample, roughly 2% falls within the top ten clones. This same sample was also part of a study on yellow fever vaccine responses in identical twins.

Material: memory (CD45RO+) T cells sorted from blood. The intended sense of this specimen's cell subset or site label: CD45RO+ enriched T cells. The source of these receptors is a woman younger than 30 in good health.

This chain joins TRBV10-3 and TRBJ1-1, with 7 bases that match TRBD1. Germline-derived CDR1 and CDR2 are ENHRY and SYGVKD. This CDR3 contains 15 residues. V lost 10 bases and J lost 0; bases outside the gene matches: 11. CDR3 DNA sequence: TGTGCCAGCGCCCGCCCACAGGGGATGAACACTGAAGCTTTCTTT. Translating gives CASARPQGMNTEAFF.

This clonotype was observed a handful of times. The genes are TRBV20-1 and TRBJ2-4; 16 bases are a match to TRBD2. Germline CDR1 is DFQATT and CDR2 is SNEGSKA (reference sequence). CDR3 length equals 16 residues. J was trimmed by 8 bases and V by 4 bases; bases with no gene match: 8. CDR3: CSAKGTSGRGEYIQYF. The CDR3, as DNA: TGCAGTGCTAAGGGGACTAGCGGGAGGGGGGAGTACATTCAGTACTTC.

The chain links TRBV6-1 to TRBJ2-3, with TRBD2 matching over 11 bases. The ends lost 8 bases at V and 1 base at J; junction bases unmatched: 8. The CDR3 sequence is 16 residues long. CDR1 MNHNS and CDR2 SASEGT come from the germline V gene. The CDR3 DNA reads TGTGCCAGCGCAGAGTGGGGACTAGCGGGCACAGATACGCAGTATTTT. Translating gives CASAEWGLAGTDTQYF.

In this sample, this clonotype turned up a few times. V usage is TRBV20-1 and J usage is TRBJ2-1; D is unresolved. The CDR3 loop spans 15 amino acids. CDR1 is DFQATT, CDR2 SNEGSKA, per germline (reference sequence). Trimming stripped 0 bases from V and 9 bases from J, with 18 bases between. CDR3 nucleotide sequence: TGCAGTGCTAGAGATGGTGAGCGCGGCCTGGGTGAGCAGTTCTTC. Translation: CSARDGERGLGEQFF.

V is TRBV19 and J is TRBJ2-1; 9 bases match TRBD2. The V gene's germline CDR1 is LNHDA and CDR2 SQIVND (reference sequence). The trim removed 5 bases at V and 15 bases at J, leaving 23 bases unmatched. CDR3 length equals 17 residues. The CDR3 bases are TGTGCCAGTAGTCCCCAGGTTGCGGGAGGGGAGGGGATGGTGGCGTTCTTC. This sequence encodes CASSPQVAGGEGMVAFF.

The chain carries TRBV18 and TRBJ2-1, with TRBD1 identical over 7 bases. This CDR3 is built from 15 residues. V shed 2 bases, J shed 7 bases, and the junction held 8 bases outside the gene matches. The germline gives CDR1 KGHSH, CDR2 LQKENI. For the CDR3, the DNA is TGTGCCAGCTCACCAAACAGGGGTCGGGCGAATGAGCAGTTCTTC. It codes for CASSPNRGRANEQFF.

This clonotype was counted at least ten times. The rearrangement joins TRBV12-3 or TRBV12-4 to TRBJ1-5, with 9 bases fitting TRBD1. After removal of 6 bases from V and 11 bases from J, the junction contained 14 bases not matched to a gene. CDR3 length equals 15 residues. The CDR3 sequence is CASSPGTGSFGAQHF. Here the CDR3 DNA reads TGTGCCAGCAGCCCAGGGACAGGGAGTTTTGGAGCCCAGCATTTT.

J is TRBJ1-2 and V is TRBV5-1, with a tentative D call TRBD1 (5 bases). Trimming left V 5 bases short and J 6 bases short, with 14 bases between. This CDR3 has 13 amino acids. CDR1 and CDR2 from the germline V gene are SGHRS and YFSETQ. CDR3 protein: CASRVPGGDGYTF. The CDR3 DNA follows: TGCGCCAGCAGGGTCCCGGGGGGTGATGGCTACACCTTC.

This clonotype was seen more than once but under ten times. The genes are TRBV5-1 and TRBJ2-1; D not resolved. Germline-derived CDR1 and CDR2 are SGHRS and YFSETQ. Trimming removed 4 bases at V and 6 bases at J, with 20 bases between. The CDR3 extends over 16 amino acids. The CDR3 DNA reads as TGCGCCAGCAGCCTCCAAACTACAACTGCTTCCAATGAGCAGTTCTTC. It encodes CASSLQTTTASNEQFF.

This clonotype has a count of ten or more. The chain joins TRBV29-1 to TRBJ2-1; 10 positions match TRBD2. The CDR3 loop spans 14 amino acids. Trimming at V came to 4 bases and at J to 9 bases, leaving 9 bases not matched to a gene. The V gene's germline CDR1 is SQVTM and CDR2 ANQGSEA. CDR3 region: CSVGLAGAVGEQFF. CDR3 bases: TGCAGCGTTGGGCTAGCGGGGGCGGTGGGTGAGCAGTTCTTC.

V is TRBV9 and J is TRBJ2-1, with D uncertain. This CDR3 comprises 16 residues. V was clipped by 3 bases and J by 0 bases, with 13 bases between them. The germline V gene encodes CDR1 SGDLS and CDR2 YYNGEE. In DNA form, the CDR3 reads TGTGCCAGCAGCGCCCAACCTCTAACCTCCTACAATGAGCAGTTCTTC. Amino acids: CASSAQPLTSYNEQFF.

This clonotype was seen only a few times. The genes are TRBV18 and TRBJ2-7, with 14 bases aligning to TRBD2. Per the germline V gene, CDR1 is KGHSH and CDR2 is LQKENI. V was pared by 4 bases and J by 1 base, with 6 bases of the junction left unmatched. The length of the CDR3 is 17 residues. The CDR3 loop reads CASSQMGLAGVSYEQYF. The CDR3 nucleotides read TGTGCCAGCTCACAGATGGGACTAGCGGGAGTTTCCTACGAGCAGTACTTC.

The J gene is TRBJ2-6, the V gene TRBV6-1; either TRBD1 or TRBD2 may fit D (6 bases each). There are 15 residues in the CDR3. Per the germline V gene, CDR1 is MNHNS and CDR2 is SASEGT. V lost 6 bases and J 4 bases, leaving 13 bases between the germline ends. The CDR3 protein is CASRTGALGANVLTF. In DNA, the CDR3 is TGTGCCAGCAGGACGGGGGCGCTGGGGGCCAACGTCCTGACTTTC.

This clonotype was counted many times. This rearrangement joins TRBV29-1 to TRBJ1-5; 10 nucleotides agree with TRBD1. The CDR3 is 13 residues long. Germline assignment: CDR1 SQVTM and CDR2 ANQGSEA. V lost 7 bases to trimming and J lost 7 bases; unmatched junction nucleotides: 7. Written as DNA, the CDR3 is TGCAGCGCGGGACAGGGGATCGGACAGCCCCAGCATTTT. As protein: CSAGQGIGQPQHF.

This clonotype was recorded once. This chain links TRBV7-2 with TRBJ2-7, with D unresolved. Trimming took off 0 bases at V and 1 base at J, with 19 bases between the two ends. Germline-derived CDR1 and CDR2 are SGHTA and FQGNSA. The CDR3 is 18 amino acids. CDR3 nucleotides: TGTGCCAGCAGCTTAGCGTATTGGCGGCAGCTAATATCCTACGAGCAGTACGTC. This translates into CASSLAYWRQLISYEQYV.

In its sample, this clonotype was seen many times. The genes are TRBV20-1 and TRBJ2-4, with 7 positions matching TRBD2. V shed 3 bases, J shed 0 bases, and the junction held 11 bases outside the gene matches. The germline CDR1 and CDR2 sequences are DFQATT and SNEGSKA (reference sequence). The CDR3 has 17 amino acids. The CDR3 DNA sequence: TGCAGTGCTAGGAAGGGACTTCTAGCGGCAGCCAAAAACATTCAGTACTTC. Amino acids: CSARKGLLAAAKNIQYF.

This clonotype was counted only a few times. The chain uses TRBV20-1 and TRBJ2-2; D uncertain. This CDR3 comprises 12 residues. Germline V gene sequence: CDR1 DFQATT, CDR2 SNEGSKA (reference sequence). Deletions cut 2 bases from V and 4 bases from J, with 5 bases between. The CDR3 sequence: CSARQSTGELFF. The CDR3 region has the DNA TGCAGTGCTAGACAGTCCACCGGGGAGCTGTTTTTT.

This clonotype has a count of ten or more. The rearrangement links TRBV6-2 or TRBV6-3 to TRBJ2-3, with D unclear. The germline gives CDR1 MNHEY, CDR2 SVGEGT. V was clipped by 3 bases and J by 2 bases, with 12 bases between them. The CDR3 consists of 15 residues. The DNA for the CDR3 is TGTGCCAGCAGTTATAATGGTATCTCCACAGATACGCAGTATTTT. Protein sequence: CASSYNGISTDTQYF.

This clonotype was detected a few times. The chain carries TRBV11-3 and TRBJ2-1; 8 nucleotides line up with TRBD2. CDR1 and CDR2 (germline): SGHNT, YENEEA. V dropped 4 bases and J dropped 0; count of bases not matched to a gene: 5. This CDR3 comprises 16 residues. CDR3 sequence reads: CASSSSGTSSYNEQFF. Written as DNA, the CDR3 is TGTGCCAGCAGCTCCTCCGGGACTAGCTCCTACAATGAGCAGTTCTTC.

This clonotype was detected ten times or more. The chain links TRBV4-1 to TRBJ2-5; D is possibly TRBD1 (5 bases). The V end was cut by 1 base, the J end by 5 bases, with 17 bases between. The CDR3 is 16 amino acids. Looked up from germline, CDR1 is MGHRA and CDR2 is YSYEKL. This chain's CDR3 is CASSQGFIGVVETQYF. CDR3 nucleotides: TGCGCCAGCAGCCAAGGCTTCATAGGGGTGGTGGAGACCCAGTACTTC.

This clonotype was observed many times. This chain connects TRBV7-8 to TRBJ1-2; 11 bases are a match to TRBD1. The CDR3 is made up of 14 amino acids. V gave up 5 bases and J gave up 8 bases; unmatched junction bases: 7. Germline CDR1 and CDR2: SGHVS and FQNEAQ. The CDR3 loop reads CASSLGQGAKGYTF. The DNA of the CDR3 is TGTGCCAGCAGCCTTGGACAGGGGGCCAAGGGCTACACCTTC.

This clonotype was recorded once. CDR3 loop: CASRQAGGNTIYF. The CDR3 DNA sequence: TGTGCCAGCAGACAAGCAGGGGGAAACACCATATATTTT. The chain carries TRBV7-6 and TRBJ1-3; D is perhaps TRBD1 (5 bases). V shed 6 bases and J shed 4 bases, with 10 bases lying between them. The CDR3 runs to 13 residues. The V gene's germline CDR1 is SGHVS and CDR2 FNYEAQ.

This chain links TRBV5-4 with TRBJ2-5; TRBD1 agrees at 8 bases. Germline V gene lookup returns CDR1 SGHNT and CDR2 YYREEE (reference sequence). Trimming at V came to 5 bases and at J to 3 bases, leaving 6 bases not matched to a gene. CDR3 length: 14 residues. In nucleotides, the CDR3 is TGTGCCAGCAGGAACACAGGGGGAAAAGAGACCCAGTACTTC. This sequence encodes CASRNTGGKETQYF.

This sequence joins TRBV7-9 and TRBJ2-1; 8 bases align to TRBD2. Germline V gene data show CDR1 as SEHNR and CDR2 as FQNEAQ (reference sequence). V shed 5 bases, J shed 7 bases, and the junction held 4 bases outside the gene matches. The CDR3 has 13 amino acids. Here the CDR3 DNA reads TGTGCCAGCAGCCCCCGACTAGCGAATGAGCAGTTCTTC. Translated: CASSPRLANEQFF.

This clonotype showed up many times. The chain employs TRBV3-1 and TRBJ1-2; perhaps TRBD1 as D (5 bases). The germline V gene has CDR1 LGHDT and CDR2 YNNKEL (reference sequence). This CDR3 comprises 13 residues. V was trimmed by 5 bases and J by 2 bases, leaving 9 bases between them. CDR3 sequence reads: CASSGQLNYGYTF. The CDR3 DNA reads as TGTGCCAGCAGCGGACAACTAAACTATGGCTACACCTTC.

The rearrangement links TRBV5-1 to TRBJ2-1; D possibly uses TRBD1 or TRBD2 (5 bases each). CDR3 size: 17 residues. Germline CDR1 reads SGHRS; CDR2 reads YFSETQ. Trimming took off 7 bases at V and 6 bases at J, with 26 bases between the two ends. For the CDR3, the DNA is TGCGCCAGCTCCCCCTCGGGACCAACCTTAGGAGGCAATGAGCAGTTCTTC. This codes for CASSPSGPTLGGNEQFF.

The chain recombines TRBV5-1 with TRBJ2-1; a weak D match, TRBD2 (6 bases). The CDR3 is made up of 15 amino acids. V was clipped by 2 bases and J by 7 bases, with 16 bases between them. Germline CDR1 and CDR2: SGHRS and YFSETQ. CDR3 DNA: TGCGCCAGCAGCTTAAGGGCCCTCCGGGAGAATGAGCAGTTCTTC. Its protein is CASSLRALRENEQFF.

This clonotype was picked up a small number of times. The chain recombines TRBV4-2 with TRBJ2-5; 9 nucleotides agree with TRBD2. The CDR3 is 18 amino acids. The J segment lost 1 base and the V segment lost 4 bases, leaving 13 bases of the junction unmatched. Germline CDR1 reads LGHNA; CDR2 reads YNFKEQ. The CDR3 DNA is TGTGCCAGCAGCCCCCGCTCTTCTAGCGGGGACATCCAAGAGACCCAGTACTTC. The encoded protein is CASSPRSSSGDIQETQYF.

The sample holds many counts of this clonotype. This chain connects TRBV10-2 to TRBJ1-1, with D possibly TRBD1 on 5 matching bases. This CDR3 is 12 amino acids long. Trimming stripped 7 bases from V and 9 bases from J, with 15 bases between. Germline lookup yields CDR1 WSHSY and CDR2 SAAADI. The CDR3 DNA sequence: TGCGCCAGCAAGGAAGGGGAGAGTAAAGCTTTCTTT. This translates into CASKEGESKAFF.

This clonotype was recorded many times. The CDR3 sequence: CSARKGTGSYNEQFF. CDR3 nucleotides: TGCAGTGCTAGAAAGGGGACAGGGTCGTACAATGAGCAGTTCTTC. This chain links TRBV20-1 with TRBJ2-1, with 9 positions matching TRBD1. Germline CDR1 DFQATT, CDR2 SNEGSKA (reference sequence). J was trimmed by 4 bases and V by 2 bases; bases with no gene match: 6. CDR3 size: 15 residues.